A single sample gave rise to the 21 T cell receptor beta chains below, sequenced in a study of T cell repertoires in cytomegalovirus infection. No antigen is known for these receptors. Via MiXCR, TCRdb re-called the reads, giving one row per CDR3 protein. In the table there are nearly 700,000 distinct CDR3 sequences, roughly 33% of which are singletons. Source: cultured PBMCs, taken from culture after CMV antigen stimulation. The receptors come from a human donor in good health (CMV status not recorded). Some clones in this sample may be carry-over from other donors' samples.

The chain uses TRBV6-5 and TRBJ2-1, with 9 bases that match TRBD2. The CDR3 covers 20 residues. Trimming took 0 bases from V and 6 from J; bases not matched to a gene: 18. Germline loops: CDR1 MNHEY, CDR2 SVGAGI. The CDR3 coding sequence is TGTGCCAGCAGTTACTCGGGGACTAGCCAAAGGGGGAGAATCATCAATGAGCAGTTCTTC. It translates to CASSYSGTSQRGRIINEQFF.

CDR3 DNA sequence: TGTGCCAGCAGTCTAGATAGCCTCAGTTCCTACGAGCAGTACTTC. It is translated as CASSLDSLSSYEQYF. The chain couples TRBV6-5 to TRBJ2-7; D call uncertain. From germline, CDR1 is MNHEY and CDR2 SVGAGI. Trimming shortened V by 5 bases and J by 1 base, and 15 bases separated the two germline ends. The CDR3 sequence is 15 residues long.

This chain connects TRBV12-3 or TRBV12-4 to TRBJ1-1; D is unresolved. The CDR3 loop spans 15 amino acids. V was cut by 5 bases and J by 5 bases, with 18 bases left in between. CDR3 sequence reads: CASSPPSRPGTEAFF. The DNA for the CDR3 is TGTGCCAGCAGTCCCCCCTCCAGGCCCGGGACTGAAGCTTTCTTT.

This clonotype has ten or more counts. CDR3 in amino acids: CASSPSETPLHF. The CDR3 bases are TGTGCCAGCAGCCCCTCAGAGACACCCCTCCACTTT. J is TRBJ1-6 and V is TRBV7-8; no definite D call. V shed 5 bases and J shed 11 bases, with 10 bases lying between them. The germline V gene has CDR1 SGHVS and CDR2 FQNEAQ. The CDR3 extends over 12 amino acids.

Turning to this clonotype: Being one base from a much bigger clone, this may be a read error. The chain has TRBV12-3 or TRBV12-4 and TRBJ2-3; 10 bases map to TRBD1. Losses at the gene ends were 8 bases for V and 8 bases for J; bases not matched to a gene: 7. The CDR3 is made up of 13 amino acids. CDR3 DNA: TGTGCCAGCCCCGGGACAGGGGAATTTACGCAGTATTTT. This sequence encodes CASPGTGEFTQYF.

The chain couples TRBV7-9 to TRBJ1-5; TRBD1 might be the D (5 bases). Looked up from germline, CDR1 is SEHNR and CDR2 is FQNEAQ (reference sequence). The CDR3 extends over 13 amino acids. The V end was cut by 4 bases, the J end by 4 bases, with 8 bases between. This CDR3 reads CASSSPGNQPQHF. The CDR3 DNA sequence: TGTGCCAGCAGCTCACCAGGGAATCAGCCCCAGCATTTT.

The V gene is TRBV20-1, the J gene TRBJ2-7; the D is unclear. There are 13 residues in the CDR3. Germline values: CDR1 DFQATT, CDR2 SNEGSKA (reference sequence). V was pared by 0 bases and J by 5 bases, with 11 bases between. The CDR3 sequence: CSARDLPWNEQYF. As DNA, the CDR3 is TGCAGTGCTAGAGACTTGCCCTGGAACGAGCAGTACTTC.

This clonotype occurred a few times. This rearrangement joins TRBV7-2 to TRBJ2-2; D gene ambiguous. Deletions cut 3 bases from V and 5 bases from J, with 10 bases between. The CDR3 has 14 amino acids. Germline CDR1 is SGHTA and CDR2 is FQGNSA. In DNA form, the CDR3 reads TGTGCCAGCAGCTTTAGCCGGGTTACCGGGGAGCTGTTTTTT. Translating gives CASSFSRVTGELFF.

V usage is TRBV30 and J usage is TRBJ2-5, with a tentative D call TRBD1 (5 bases). The CDR3 consists of 13 residues. V shed 2 bases and J shed 4 bases, with 11 bases lying between them. Germline lookup yields CDR1 GTSNPN and CDR2 SVGIG (reference sequence). The CDR3 bases are TGTGCCTGGAGTCGGCAGGGTGGAGAGACCCAGTACTTC. Translated: CAWSRQGGETQYF.

The J gene is TRBJ2-5, the V gene TRBV12-3 or TRBV12-4; maybe TRBD2 (6 bases). With 7 bases removed from V and 4 bases from J, the gap between germline ends came to 13 bases. The CDR3 length is 13 residues. CDR3 coding DNA: TGTGCCAGCAATCCCTCGGGGGTAGAGACCCAGTACTTC. It codes for CASNPSGVETQYF.

The table lists this clonotype with a few counts. The chain carries TRBV6-6 and TRBJ1-6; maybe TRBD1 (5 bases). Looked up from germline, CDR1 is MNHNY and CDR2 is SVGAGI (reference sequence). V was trimmed by 2 bases and J by 12 bases, leaving 11 bases between them. This CDR3 has 13 amino acids. In DNA form, the CDR3 reads TGTGCCAGCAGTTACAGACAGCCACGACCCCTCCACTTT. Translation: CASSYRQPRPLHF.

This clonotype came up a few times. This chain links TRBV6-1 with TRBJ1-1, with no clear D. V was cut by 6 bases and J by 1 base, with 12 bases left in between. Germline-derived CDR1 and CDR2 are MNHNS and SASEGT. The CDR3 loop spans 14 amino acids. The CDR3 DNA reads as TGTGCCAGCAGCGAGTATCCAGGGAACACTGAAGCTTTCTTT. The encoded protein is CASSEYPGNTEAFF.

In this sample, this clonotype turned up once. The chain carries TRBV2 and TRBJ2-1; D perhaps matches TRBD1 (6 bases). Trimming left V 2 bases short and J 4 bases short, with 12 bases between. The CDR3 is made up of 15 amino acids. CDR1 and CDR2 (germline): SNHLY, FYNNEI. In DNA, the CDR3 is TGTGCCAGCAGTGAACTCGGACAGCAGTACAATGAGCAGTTCTTC. Translated, it gives CASSELGQQYNEQFF.

The chain couples TRBV7-8 to TRBJ1-4, with D possibly being TRBD1 (5 bases). V gave up 3 bases and J gave up 7 bases, with 15 bases separating them. Looked up from germline, CDR1 is SGHVS and CDR2 is FQNEAQ. CDR3 size: 15 residues. DNA for the CDR3: TGTGCCAGCAGCTTGAACACAGGAAGGGGTGAAAAACTGTTTTTT. It specifies CASSLNTGRGEKLFF.

J is TRBJ1-4 and V is TRBV27, with D uncertain. V gave up 6 bases and J gave up 8 bases, with 16 bases separating them. The germline CDR1 and CDR2 sequences are MNHEY and SMNVEV (reference sequence). This CDR3 is 14 amino acids long. CDR3 region: CASSPTSIPEKLFF. The CDR3 DNA reads TGTGCCAGCAGCCCTACATCGATTCCCGAAAAACTGTTTTTT. The full variable domain, in which reference TRBV27 and TRBJ1-4 provide the parts outside the CDR3, is EAQVTQNPRYLITVTGKKLTVTCSQNMNHEYMSWYRQDPGLGLRQIYYSMNVEVTDKGDVPEGYKVSRKEKRNFPLILESPSPNQTSLYFCASSPTSIPEKLFFGSGTQLSVL.

There are a few counts of this clonotype. The chain joins TRBV27 to TRBJ2-1, with TRBD1 matching 9 bases. The CDR3 sequence is 16 residues long. The V and J ends lost 5 bases and 1 base, in that order; junction bases with no gene match: 6. The V gene's germline CDR1 is MNHEY and CDR2 SMNVEV (reference sequence). As DNA, the CDR3 is TGTGCCAGCAGTCTGACGGGACAGGGTTCCTACAATGAGCAGTTCTTC. Its translation is CASSLTGQGSYNEQFF.

This clonotype has more than one count but fewer than ten. The chain couples TRBV7-8 to TRBJ2-3; 7 bases match TRBD2. Germline CDR1 and CDR2: SGHVS and FQNEAQ. The ends lost 5 bases at V and 2 bases at J; junction bases unmatched: 10. This CDR3 region has 16 residues. CDR3 region: CASSLARGDLTDTQYF. DNA for the CDR3: TGTGCCAGCAGCCTCGCACGGGGGGACCTCACAGATACGCAGTATTTT.

At least ten counts were recorded for this clonotype. The V gene is TRBV7-2, the J gene TRBJ2-5, with a tentative D call TRBD2 (6 bases). V lost 2 bases and J 6 bases, leaving 16 bases between the germline ends. The CDR3 runs 15 residues. Germline loops: CDR1 SGHTA, CDR2 FQGNSA. The DNA for the CDR3 is TGTGCCAGCAGCTTAATTGTGGGGGGAAAGCAGACCCAGTACTTC. Amino acid sequence: CASSLIVGGKQTQYF. Combining the CDR3 with reference TRBV7-2 and TRBJ2-5 gives the whole variable domain GAGVSQSPSNKVTEKGKDVELRCDPISGHTALYWYRQSLGQGLEFLIYFQGNSAPDKSGLPSDRFSAERTGGSVSTLTIQRTQQEDSAVYLCASSLIVGGKQTQYFGPGTRLLVL.

The chain links TRBV7-2 to TRBJ1-1, with no clear D. This CDR3 comprises 11 residues. Deletions cut 5 bases from V and 7 bases from J, with 8 bases between. Germline V lookup: CDR1 SGHTA, CDR2 FQGNSA. CDR3 in DNA: TGTGCCAGCAGCGGACGGGTTGAAGCTTTCTTT. This gives the protein CASSGRVEAFF.

A note on this clonotype: It is unclear where the CDR3 begins or ends on the DNA, so no DNA is shown, and the CDR3 is as TCRdb lists it. The V call is TRBV7-6, the J call TRBJ2-5; the listed D gene, TRBD1, was not tested against the DNA. The germline gives CDR1 SGHVS, CDR2 FNYEAQ. The CDR3 is 14 amino acids long, termini counted. The CDR3 here is CASILGGHQETQYF.

Only one count was recorded for this clonotype. The rearrangement uses TRBV12-3 or TRBV12-4 and TRBJ2-3; possible D gene TRBD2, 6 bases. Trimming took 7 bases from V and 3 from J, leaving 17 bases between them. The CDR3 is made up of 15 amino acids. DNA for the CDR3: TGTGCCAGCATTGGGGGGAGTGCGGGGACAGATACGCAGTATTTT. This codes for CASIGGSAGTDTQYF.